The 9 T cell receptor beta chains presented below share a single source sample, sequenced in a study of neurological immune-mediated disorders (dated by TCRdb to about 2019). Receptor libraries were prepared by 5' RACE. Sequencing took place on an Illumina HiSeq 2500. The raw public reads went through TCRdb reprocessing: fastp at Q25, MiXCR clone calling, in-frame beta chains kept. Under each unique CDR3 protein, matching rows form one entry showing the most common genes and DNA. Across this sample there are about 36,000 distinct CDR3 sequences, with 10% seen only once. The ten most abundant clones make up approximately 6.3% of the sample. Sequenced material: PBMCs. The origin of the receptors is a woman under 40 with HTLV-1-associated myelopathy (HAM/TSP).

This clonotype appeared many times. The chain links TRBV29-1 to TRBJ2-7; no firm D call. V gave up 3 bases and J gave up 2 bases, with 11 bases separating them. CDR3 length: 13 residues. The germline gives CDR1 SQVTM, CDR2 ANQGSEA. CDR3: CSVDNPPPYEQYF. In nucleotides, the CDR3 is TGCAGCGTTGATAATCCACCACCCTACGAGCAGTACTTC.

This clonotype was observed many times. V usage is TRBV18 and J usage is TRBJ1-2; D is possibly TRBD1 (5 bases). Deletions cut 3 bases from V and 6 bases from J, with 20 bases between. CDR1 and CDR2 from the germline V gene are KGHSH and LQKENI. The CDR3 spans 16 residues. The CDR3: CASSPSPPGREHGYTF. The CDR3 nucleotides are TGTGCCAGCTCACCGTCCCCACCCGGCAGGGAACATGGCTACACCTTC.

This clonotype came up a few times. This chain uses TRBV12-5 with TRBJ1-6; D uncertain. Germline CDR1 reads LGHNT; CDR2 reads FRNRAP. V was clipped by 1 base and J by 7 bases, with 11 bases between them. The CDR3 runs 15 residues. CDR3 coding DNA: TGTGCTAGTGGTTTGGATGTAGGCATCAATTCACCCCTCCACTTT. It yields the protein CASGLDVGINSPLHF.

Here the CDR3 reads CASSQVSATHNEQFF. The CDR3 DNA reads TGTGCCAGCAGCCAAGTTTCCGCTACACACAATGAGCAGTTCTTC. The gene calls are TRBV14 and TRBJ2-1; D unclear. CDR1 and CDR2 (germline): SGHDN, FVKESK. The CDR3 is made up of 15 amino acids. The V end lost 1 base, the J end lost 5 bases, and 12 bases lay between the germline ends.

This clonotype was counted ten times or more. The chain couples TRBV19 to TRBJ2-3, with no clear D. V lost 1 base, J lost 5 bases, and 7 bases lay in between. This CDR3 contains 13 residues. Germline V CDR1 and CDR2: LNHDA, SQIVND (reference sequence). In nucleotides, the CDR3 is TGTGCCAGTAGTATAGGCAGGTTAGATACGCAGTATTTT. Amino acids: CASSIGRLDTQYF.

This clonotype came up many times. The chain uses TRBV20-1 and TRBJ2-7; perhaps TRBD2 as D (6 bases). In germline, CDR1 is DFQATT, CDR2 SNEGSKA (reference sequence). With 1 base removed from V and 7 bases from J, the gap between germline ends came to 17 bases. The CDR3 is made up of 14 amino acids. The CDR3 spells CSARVPGLHGEQYF. CDR3 nucleotides: TGCAGTGCTAGAGTACCGGGACTCCACGGGGAGCAGTACTTC.

This clonotype was recorded many times. The V gene is TRBV6-6, the J gene TRBJ1-1; no definite D call. This CDR3 comprises 15 residues. The ends were cut back, 5 bases at V and 0 bases at J, with 13 bases in the middle. The germline gives CDR1 MNHNY, CDR2 SVGAGI (reference sequence). The CDR3 DNA reads as TGTGCCAGCAGTGATCGAGCCGTAATGAACACTGAAGCTTTCTTT. Its translation: CASSDRAVMNTEAFF.

In its sample, this clonotype was seen many times. The CDR3 sequence is CASSYPGGRTEAFF. The CDR3 DNA reads as TGTGCCAGCAGTTATCCGGGAGGAAGGACTGAAGCTTTCTTT. This chain uses TRBV6-5 with TRBJ1-1; D is ambiguous. Germline CDR1 and CDR2: MNHEY and SVGAGI. The V end lost 3 bases, the J end lost 5 bases, and 13 bases lay between the germline ends. This CDR3 contains 14 residues.

In its sample, this clonotype was seen many times. The J gene is TRBJ2-2, the V gene TRBV5-1, with D unclear. Trimming shortened V by 4 bases and J by 0 bases, and 10 bases separated the two germline ends. CDR3 length: 15 amino acids. The germline V gene encodes CDR1 SGHRS and CDR2 YFSETQ. The CDR3 coding sequence is TGCGCCAGCAGCCTAGATCGCCCGAACACCGGGGAGCTGTTTTTT. Amino acids: CASSLDRPNTGELFF.